Sequencing of this T cell receptor beta chain was carried out in a study of OX40 agonist ivuxolimab in advanced cancers. General study findings and limits: Partial responders treated at 0.1-3.0 mg/kg exhibited clonal expansion among the lowest measured.

Comments on this clone: Its antigen is as yet unknown.

Samples of blood were obtained at baseline, on cycle 4 day 1, and on cycle 7 day 1. The data were produced by immunoSEQ multiplex PCR, yet TCRdb's version contains in-frame clones alone and is incomplete. Found here are about 79,000 clones, about nine tenths of them singletons; the top ten hold roughly 11%. The source is an adult with an advanced solid tumor such as melanoma, head and neck, liver or kidney cancer. Sample: CD4+ or CD8+ T cells sorted from blood, taken in a trial of the OX40 agonist ivuxolimab.

The CDR3 here is CASSQEKGPVYYGYTF. The CDR3 bases are TGCGCCAGCAGCCAAGAGAAAGGGCCGGTATACTATGGCTACACCTTC. The V and J genes are TRBV4-1 and TRBJ1-2; D gene uncertain. The length of the CDR3 is 16 residues. V was clipped by 0 bases and J by 3 bases, with 14 bases between them. Germline CDR1 is MGHRA and CDR2 is YSYEKL.